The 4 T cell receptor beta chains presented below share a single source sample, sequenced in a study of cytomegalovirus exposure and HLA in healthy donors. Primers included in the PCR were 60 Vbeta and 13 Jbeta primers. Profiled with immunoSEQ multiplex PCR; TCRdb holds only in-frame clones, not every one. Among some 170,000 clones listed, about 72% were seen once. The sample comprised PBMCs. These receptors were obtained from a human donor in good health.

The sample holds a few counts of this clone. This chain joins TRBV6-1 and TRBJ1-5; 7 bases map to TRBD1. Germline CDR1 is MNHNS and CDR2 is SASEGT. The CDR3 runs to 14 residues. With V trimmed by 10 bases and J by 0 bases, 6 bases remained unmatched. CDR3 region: CATGQAYSNQPQHF. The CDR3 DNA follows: TGTGCCACCGGACAGGCTTATAGCAATCAGCCCCAGCATTTT.

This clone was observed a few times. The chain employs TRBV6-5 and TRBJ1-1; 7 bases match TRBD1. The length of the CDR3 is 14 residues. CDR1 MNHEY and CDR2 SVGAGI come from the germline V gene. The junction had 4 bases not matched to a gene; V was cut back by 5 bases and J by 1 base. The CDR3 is CASSRNRGNTEAFF. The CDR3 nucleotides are TGTGCCAGCAGTCGCAACAGGGGGAACACTGAAGCTTTCTTT.

The CDR3 DNA reads as TGCAGCGTTGAATTCGGAGGTAGGGACTATGGCTACACCTTC. This sequence encodes CSVEFGGRDYGYTF. The rearrangement joins TRBV29-1 to TRBJ1-2; D gene ambiguous. This CDR3 is 14 amino acids long. Germline V gene data show CDR1 as SQVTM and CDR2 as ANQGSEA. The germline V and J ends were trimmed by 2 bases and 3 bases, with 13 bases remaining between them.

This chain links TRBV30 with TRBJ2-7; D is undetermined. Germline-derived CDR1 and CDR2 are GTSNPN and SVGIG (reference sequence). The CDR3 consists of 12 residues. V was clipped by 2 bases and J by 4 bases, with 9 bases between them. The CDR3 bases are TGTGCCTGGAGTCCAGTGTTATACGAGCAGTACTTC. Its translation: CAWSPVLYEQYF. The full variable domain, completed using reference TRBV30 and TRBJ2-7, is SQTIHQWPATLVQPVGSPLSLECTVEGTSNPNLYWYRQAAGRGLQLLFYSVGIGQISSEVPQNLSASRPQDRQFILSSKKLLLSDSGFYLCAWSPVLYEQYFGPGTRLTVT.